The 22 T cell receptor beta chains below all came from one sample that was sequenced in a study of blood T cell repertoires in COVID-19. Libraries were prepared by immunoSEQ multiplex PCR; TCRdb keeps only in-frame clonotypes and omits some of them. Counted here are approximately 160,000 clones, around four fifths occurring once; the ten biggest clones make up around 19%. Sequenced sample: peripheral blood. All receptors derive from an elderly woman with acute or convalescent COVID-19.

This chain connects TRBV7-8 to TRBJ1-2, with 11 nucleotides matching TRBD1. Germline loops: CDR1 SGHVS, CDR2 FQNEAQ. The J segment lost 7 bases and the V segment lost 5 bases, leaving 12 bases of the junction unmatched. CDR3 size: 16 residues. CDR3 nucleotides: TGTGCCAGCAGCCAAAGGGGAGGACAGGGGGCTTCTGGCTACACCTTC. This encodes CASSQRGGQGASGYTF.

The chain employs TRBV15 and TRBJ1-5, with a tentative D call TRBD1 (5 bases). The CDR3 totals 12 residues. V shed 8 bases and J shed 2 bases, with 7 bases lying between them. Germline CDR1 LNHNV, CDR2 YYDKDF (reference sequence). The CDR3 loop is CATGGGNQPQHF. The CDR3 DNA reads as TGTGCCACCGGAGGGGGCAATCAGCCCCAGCATTTT.

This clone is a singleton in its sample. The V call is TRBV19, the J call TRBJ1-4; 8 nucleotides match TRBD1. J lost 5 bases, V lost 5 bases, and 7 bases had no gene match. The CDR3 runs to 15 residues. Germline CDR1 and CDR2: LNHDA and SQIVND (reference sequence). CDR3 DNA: TGTGCCAGTAGTCCCTGGACAGGGCTGAATGAAAAACTGTTTTTT. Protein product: CASSPWTGLNEKLFF.

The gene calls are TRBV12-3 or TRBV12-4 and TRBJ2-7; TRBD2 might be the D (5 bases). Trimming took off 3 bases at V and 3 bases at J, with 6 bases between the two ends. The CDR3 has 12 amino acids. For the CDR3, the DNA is TGTGCCAGCAGTTTTCGGGGCTACGAGCAGTACTTC. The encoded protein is CASSFRGYEQYF.

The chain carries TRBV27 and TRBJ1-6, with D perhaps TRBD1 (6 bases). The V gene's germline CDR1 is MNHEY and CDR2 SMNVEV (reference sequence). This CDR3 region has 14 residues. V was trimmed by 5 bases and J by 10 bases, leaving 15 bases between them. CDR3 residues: CASSRQALGSPLHF. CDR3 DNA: TGTGCCAGCAGTCGACAGGCCCTCGGCTCACCCCTCCACTTT.

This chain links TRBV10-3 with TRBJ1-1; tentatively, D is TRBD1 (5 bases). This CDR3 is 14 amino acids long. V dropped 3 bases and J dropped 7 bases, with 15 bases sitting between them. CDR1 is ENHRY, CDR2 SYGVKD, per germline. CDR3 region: CAISDPLGVVEAFF. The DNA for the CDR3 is TGTGCCATCAGTGACCCGCTAGGGGTGGTTGAAGCTTTCTTT.

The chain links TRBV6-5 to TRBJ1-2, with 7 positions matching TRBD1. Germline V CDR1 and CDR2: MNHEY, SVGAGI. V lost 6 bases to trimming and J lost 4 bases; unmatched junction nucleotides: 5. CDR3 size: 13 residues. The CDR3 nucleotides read TGTGCCAGCAGCCCGGGACAGCTCTATGGCTACACCTTC. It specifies CASSPGQLYGYTF.

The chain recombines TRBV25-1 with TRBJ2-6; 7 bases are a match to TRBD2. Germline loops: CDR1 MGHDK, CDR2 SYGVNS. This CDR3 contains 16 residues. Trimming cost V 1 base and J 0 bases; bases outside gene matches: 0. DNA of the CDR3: TGTGCCAGCAGTGAATGGGGGGGCTCTGGGGCCAACGTCCTGACTTTC. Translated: CASSEWGGSGANVLTF.

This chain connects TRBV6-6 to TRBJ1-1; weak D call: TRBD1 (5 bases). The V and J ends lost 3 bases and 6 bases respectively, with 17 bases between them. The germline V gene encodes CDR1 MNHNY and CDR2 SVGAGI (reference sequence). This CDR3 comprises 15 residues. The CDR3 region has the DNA TGTGCCAGCAGTTATCCCCAGGGCGTTCGCGCTGAAGCTTTCTTT. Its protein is CASSYPQGVRAEAFF.

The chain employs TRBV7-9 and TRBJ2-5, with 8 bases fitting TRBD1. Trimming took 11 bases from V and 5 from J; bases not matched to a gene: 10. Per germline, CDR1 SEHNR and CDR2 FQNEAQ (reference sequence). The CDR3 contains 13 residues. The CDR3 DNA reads TGTGCCGGGACAGGTGGCCTTTGGGAGACCCAGTACTTC. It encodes CAGTGGLWETQYF.

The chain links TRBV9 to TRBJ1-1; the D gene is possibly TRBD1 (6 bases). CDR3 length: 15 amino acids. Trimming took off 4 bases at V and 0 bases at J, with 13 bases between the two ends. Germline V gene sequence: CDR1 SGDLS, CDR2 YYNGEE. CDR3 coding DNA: TGTGCCAGCAGCCCCCAGGGGCAGCTGAACACTGAAGCTTTCTTT. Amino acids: CASSPQGQLNTEAFF.

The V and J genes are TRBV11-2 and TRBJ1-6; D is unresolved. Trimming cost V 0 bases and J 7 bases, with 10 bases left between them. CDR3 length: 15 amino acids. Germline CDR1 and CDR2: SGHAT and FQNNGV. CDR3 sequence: CASSLEAGQNSPLHF. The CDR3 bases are TGTGCCAGCAGCTTAGAGGCAGGTCAAAATTCACCCCTCCACTTT.

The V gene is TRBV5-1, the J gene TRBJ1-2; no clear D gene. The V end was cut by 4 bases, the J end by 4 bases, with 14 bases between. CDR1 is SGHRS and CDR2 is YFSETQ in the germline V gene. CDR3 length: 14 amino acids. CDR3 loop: CASSDAQVLYGYTF. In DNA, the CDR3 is TGCGCCAGCAGCGACGCCCAGGTCCTCTATGGCTACACCTTC.

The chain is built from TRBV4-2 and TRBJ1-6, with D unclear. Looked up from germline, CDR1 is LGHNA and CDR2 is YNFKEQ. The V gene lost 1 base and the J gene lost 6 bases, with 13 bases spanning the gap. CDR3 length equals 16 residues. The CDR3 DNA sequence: TGTGCCAGCAGCCAAGTCGGCCGGGGAATTAATTCACCCCTCCACTTT. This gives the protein CASSQVGRGINSPLHF.

The CDR3 nucleotides are TGCGCCAGCAGCCTTAGATGGGCTAGCGGGGCCACAGATACGCAGTATTTT. As protein: CASSLRWASGATDTQYF. The V call is TRBV4-1, the J call TRBJ2-3; 9 bases match TRBD2. J was trimmed by 2 bases and V by 4 bases; bases with no gene match: 10. Germline V gene data show CDR1 as MGHRA and CDR2 as YSYEKL. The CDR3 spans 17 residues.

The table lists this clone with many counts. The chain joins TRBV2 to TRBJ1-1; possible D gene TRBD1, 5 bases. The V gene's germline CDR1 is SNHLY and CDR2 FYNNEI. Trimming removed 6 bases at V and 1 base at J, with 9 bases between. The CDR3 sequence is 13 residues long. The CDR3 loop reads CASRVGQNTEAFF. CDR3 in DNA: TGTGCCAGCAGAGTTGGACAGAACACTGAAGCTTTCTTT.

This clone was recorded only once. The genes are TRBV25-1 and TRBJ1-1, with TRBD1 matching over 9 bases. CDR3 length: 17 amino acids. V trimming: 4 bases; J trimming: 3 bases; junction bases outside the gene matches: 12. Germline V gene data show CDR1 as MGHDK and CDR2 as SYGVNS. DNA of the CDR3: TGTGCCAGCAGTGGCCGGGACAGGGATTTGCGCCACACTGAAGCTTTCTTT. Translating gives CASSGRDRDLRHTEAFF.

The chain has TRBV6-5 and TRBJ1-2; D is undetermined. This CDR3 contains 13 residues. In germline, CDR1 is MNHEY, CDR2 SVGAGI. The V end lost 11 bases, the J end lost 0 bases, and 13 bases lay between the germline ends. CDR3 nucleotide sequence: TGTGCCCGCTCCCGGGGAGCTAACTATGGCTACACCTTC. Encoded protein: CARSRGANYGYTF.

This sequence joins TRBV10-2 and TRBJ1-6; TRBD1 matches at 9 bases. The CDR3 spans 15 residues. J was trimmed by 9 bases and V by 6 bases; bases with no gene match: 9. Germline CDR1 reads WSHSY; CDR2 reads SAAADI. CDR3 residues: CASSGLQTGGSPLHF. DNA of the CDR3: TGCGCCAGCAGCGGCCTTCAGACAGGGGGTTCACCCCTCCACTTT.

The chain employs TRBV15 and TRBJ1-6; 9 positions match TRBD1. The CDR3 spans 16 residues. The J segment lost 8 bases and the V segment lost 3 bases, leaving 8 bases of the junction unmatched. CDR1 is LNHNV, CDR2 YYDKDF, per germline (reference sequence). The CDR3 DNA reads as TGTGCCACCAGCAGCAGCCGGGACAGGGATGATTCACCCCTCCACTTT. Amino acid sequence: CATSSSRDRDDSPLHF.

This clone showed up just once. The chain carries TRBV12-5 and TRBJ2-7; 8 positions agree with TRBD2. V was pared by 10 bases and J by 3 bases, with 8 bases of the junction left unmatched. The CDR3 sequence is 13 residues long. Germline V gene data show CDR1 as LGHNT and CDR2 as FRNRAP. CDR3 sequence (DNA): TGTGCTATATGGTCGGGGGGGGTCTACGAGCAGTACTTC. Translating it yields CAIWSGGVYEQYF.

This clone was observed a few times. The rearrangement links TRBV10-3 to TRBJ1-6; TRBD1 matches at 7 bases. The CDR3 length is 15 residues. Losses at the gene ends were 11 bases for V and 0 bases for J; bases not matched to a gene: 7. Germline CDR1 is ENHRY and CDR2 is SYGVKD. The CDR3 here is CAARGESSYNSPLHF. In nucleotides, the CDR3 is TGTGCCGCCAGGGGGGAGAGCTCCTATAATTCACCCCTCCACTTT.